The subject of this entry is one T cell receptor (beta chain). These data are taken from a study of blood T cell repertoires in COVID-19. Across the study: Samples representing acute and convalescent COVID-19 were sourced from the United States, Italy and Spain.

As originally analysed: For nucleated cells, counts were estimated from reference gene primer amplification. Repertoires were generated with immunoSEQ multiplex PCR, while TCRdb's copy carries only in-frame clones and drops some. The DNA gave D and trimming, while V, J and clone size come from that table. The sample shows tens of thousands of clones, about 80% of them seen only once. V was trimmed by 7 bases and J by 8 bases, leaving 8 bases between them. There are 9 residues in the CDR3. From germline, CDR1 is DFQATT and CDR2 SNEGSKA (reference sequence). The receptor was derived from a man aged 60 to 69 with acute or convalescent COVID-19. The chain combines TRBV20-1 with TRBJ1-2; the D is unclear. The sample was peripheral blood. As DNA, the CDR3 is TGCAGTGGGAGGGAAGGCTACACCTTC. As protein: CSGREGYTF.